The text below deals with one TCR beta chain. These data are taken from a study of T cell changes during pregnancy in multiple sclerosis. Sequencing was performed with immunoSEQ multiplex PCR; in TCRdb, only in-frame clones are kept and a portion is missing. The sample lists under 60,000 clones, roughly nine tenths seen once, with approximately 0.39% in the top ten. This TCR derives from a female donor in good health, enrolled as a control in a pregnancy study. This sample comprised CD4+ T cells from peripheral blood mononuclear cells, obtained in the second trimester of pregnancy.

As DNA, the CDR3 is TGTGCCAGCAGCGGAACGACAGGGGGCGCCGCTGAAGCTTTCTTT. Translation: CASSGTTGGAAEAFF. The chain employs TRBV9 and TRBJ1-1; 10 bases match TRBD1. The germline gives CDR1 SGDLS, CDR2 YYNGEE. The CDR3 runs to 15 residues. V lost 3 bases and J lost 6; bases outside the gene matches: 8. The complete variable domain, with remaining parts taken from reference TRBV9 and TRBJ1-1, reads DSGVTQTPKHLITATGQRVTLRCSPRSGDLSVYWYQQSLDQGLQFLIQYYNGEERAKGNILERFSAQQFPDLHSELNLSSLELGDSALYFCASSGTTGGAAEAFFGQGTRLTVV.